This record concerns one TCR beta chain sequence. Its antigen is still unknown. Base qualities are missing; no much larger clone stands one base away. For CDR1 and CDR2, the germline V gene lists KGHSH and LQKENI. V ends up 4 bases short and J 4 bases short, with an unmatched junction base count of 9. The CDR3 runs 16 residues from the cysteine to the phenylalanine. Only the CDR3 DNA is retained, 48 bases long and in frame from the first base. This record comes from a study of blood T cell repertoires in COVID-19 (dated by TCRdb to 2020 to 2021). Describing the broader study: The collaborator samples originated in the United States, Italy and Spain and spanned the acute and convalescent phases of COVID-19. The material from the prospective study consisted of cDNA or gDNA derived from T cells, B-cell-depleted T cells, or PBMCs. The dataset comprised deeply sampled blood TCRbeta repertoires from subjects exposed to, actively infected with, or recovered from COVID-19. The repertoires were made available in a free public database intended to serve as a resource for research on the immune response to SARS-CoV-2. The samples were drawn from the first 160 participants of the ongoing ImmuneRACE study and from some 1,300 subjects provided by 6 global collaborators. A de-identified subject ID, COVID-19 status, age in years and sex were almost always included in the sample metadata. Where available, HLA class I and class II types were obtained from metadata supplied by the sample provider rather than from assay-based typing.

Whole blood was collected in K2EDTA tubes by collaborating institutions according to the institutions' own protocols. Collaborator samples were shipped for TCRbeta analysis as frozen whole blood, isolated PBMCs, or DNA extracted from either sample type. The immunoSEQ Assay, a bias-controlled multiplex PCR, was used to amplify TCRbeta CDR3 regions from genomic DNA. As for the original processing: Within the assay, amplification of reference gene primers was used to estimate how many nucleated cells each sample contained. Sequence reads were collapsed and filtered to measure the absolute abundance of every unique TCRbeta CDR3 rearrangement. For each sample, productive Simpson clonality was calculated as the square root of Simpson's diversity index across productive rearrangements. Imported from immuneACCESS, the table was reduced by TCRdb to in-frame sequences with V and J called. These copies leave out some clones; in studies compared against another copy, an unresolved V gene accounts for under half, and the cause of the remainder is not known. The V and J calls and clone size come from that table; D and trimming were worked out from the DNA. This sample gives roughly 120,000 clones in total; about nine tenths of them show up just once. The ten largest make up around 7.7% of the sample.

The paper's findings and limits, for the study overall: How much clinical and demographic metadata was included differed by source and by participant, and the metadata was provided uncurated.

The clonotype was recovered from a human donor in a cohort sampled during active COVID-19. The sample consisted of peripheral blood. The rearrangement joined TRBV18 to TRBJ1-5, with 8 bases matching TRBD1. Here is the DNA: TGTGCCAGCTCACGCCGAGGACAGGGCGGAAATCAGCCCCAGCATTTT. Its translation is CASSRRGQGGNQPQHF.